Listed below are T cell receptor beta chains from one sample, sequenced in a study of blood T cell repertoires in COVID-19. Measured with immunoSEQ multiplex PCR; TCRdb has only the in-frame clones, and not every one. The sample records over 130,000 clones, about 88% being singletons. The sample consisted of peripheral blood. These receptors all stem from a human donor with COVID-19, enrolled during active disease. The donor label of this sample is uncertain. Both conserved end residues are part of each CDR3. The order of the fields is V gene, J gene, D gene, clone size, CDR3 DNA, CDR3 protein. A D gene is named only where the DNA matches it firmly. Rows give clone size only sometimes, using once, few, many, or a class for an expanded clone.

>TRBV7-9|TRBJ2-7|NA|NA
TGTGCCAGCGGCTCCCTCGGCTACGAGCAGTACTTC
CASGSLGYEQYF
>TRBV12-3/TRBV12-4|TRBJ1-2|NA|NA
TGTGCCAGCAGCCGCCAACCACCGAGGGGCTACACCTTC
CASSRQPPRGYTF
>TRBV7-8|TRBJ2-5|NA|NA
TGTGCCAGCAGCTTAGGGGCCAGACATGGCCAGACGCGAGAGACCCAGTACTTC
CASSLGARHGQTRETQYF
>TRBV6-1|TRBJ1-5|TRBD1|NA
TGTGCCAGCAGTGAAAGGGGGCTAGGTCAGCCCCAGCATTTT
CASSERGLGQPQHF
>TRBV11-3|TRBJ1-1|NA|NA
TGTGCCAGCAGCTTAGGCGGGAGCATGAACACTGAAGCTTTCTTT
CASSLGGSMNTEAFF
>TRBV9|TRBJ2-3|TRBD1|once
TGTGCCAGCAGCGTAGTGCAGGGGGCTGCAGATACGCAGTATTTT
CASSVVQGAADTQYF
>TRBV7-9|TRBJ2-5|NA|NA
TGTGCCAGCAGCTTAGGACTAGTGGTAAAAGAGACCCAGTACTTC
CASSLGLVVKETQYF
>TRBV24-1|TRBJ1-5|TRBD1|NA
TGTGCCACCAGTGAGGCAGGGGGCCGGGATCAGCCCCAGCATTTT
CATSEAGGRDQPQHF
>TRBV27|TRBJ1-5|NA|NA
TGTGCCAGCGGAGTAAATCAGCCCCAGCATTTT
CASGVNQPQHF
>TRBV11-3|TRBJ1-3|NA|NA
TGTGCCAGCAGCTCCGGAGGGACCGGAAACACCATATATTTT
CASSSGGTGNTIYF
>TRBV6-6|TRBJ2-7|TRBD1|NA
TGTGCCAGCCGGCCGAAACAGGGGGATCACGAGCAGTACTTC
CASRPKQGDHEQYF
>TRBV10-3|TRBJ1-2|NA|NA
TGTGCCATCAGTGATAACAGGGCCTATGGCTACACCTTC
CAISDNRAYGYTF
>TRBV5-1|TRBJ1-1|NA|NA
TGCGCCAGCAGCTACTCGGGACACCAGAACACTGAAGCTTTCTTT
CASSYSGHQNTEAFF
>TRBV6-5|TRBJ1-4|NA|few
TGTGCCAGCAGTTACGGGCAGGCAAATGAAAAACTGTTTTTT
CASSYGQANEKLFF
>TRBV11-3|TRBJ1-2|NA|NA
TGTGCCAGCAGCTCCTACCGCAGGGATAGTGCTAACTATGGCTACACCTTC
CASSSYRRDSANYGYTF
>TRBV27|TRBJ2-7|NA|NA
TGTGCCAGCAGTTTAAGTGCGGGCTACGAGCAGTACTTC
CASSLSAGYEQYF
>TRBV4-1|TRBJ2-3|TRBD1|few
TGCGCCAGCAGCCAAAACAGGGGAACGGGCACAGATACGCAGTATTTT
CASSQNRGTGTDTQYF